These 5 T cell receptor beta chains came from one sample sequenced in a study of blood T cell repertoires in COVID-19. Measured with immunoSEQ multiplex PCR; TCRdb has only the in-frame clones, and not every one. Among about 100,000 clones listed, around 90% were seen once. The sample comprised peripheral blood. The receptors stem from an older woman with acute or convalescent COVID-19.

CDR3 sequence: CASSESAGGSNIQYF. The CDR3 region has the DNA TGTGCCAGCAGTGAATCGGCGGGAGGGTCAAACATTCAGTACTTC. The V gene is TRBV2, the J gene TRBJ2-4, with 9 bases matching TRBD2. V lost 2 bases, J lost 6 bases, and 5 bases stayed unmatched. The CDR3 has 15 amino acids. Germline V CDR1 and CDR2: SNHLY, FYNNEI.

The V and J genes are TRBV12-3 or TRBV12-4 and TRBJ2-3; D may be TRBD2 (5 bases). V lost 4 bases, J lost 4 bases, and 9 bases lay in between. CDR3 length: 13 residues. CDR3: CASSSLGADTQYF. The CDR3 DNA sequence: TGTGCCAGCAGTTCCCTCGGGGCAGATACGCAGTATTTT.

V gene TRBV24-1 combines with J gene TRBJ2-4; 16 bases fit TRBD2. Germline CDR1 and CDR2: KGHDR and SFDVKD. CDR3 length: 17 amino acids. With 3 bases clipped from V and 9 bases from J, the junction kept 7 bases outside the gene matches. This CDR3 reads CATSDRGTSGRGGIQYF. The DNA of the CDR3 is TGTGCCACCAGTGATCGCGGGACTAGCGGGAGGGGAGGCATTCAGTACTTC.

The chain recombines TRBV28 with TRBJ2-2; 7 nucleotides line up with TRBD2. The CDR3 contains 14 residues. Looked up from germline, CDR1 is MDHEN and CDR2 is SYDVKM. Losses at the gene ends were 2 bases for V and 6 bases for J; bases not matched to a gene: 3. The CDR3 nucleotides read TGTGCCAGCAGTTTACCAACTAGCGCCGGGGAGCTGTTTTTT. Encoded protein: CASSLPTSAGELFF.

The CDR3 sequence is CASSSDSFSEAFF. For the CDR3, the DNA is TGCGCCAGCAGCTCGGACAGTTTCTCTGAAGCTTTCTTT. This chain joins TRBV5-1 and TRBJ1-1; D is possibly TRBD1 (6 bases). CDR3 length: 13 residues. Germline V gene data show CDR1 as SGHRS and CDR2 as YFSETQ. V was shortened by 3 bases and J by 6 bases, with 12 bases between the two germline ends.